The 25 T cell receptor beta chains below all came from one sample that was sequenced in a study of T cells after yellow fever vaccination (dated by TCRdb to about 2019). The library was built by means of 5' RACE. The data were produced on an Illumina HiSeq 2500. TCRdb reran the public reads through fastp at Q25 and MiXCR, keeping productive beta chains. Merged by CDR3 protein, the rows form single entries marked with the most common genes and DNA. Counted in this sample were some 250,000 distinct CDR3 sequences; less than 8.5% of them appeared once. The ten largest clones add up to approximately 0.84% of the sample. Read against the paper, the sample's treatment or condition label means: live attenuated yellow fever vaccine strain. The input for sequencing was CD4+ T cells sorted from PBMCs, taken 15 days after the yellow fever booster vaccination. Receptors originate from a man in his thirties or forties who received the YFV17D yellow fever vaccine.

The chain joins TRBV7-2 to TRBJ2-1; 10 bases agree with TRBD2. V trimming: 5 bases; J trimming: 7 bases; junction bases outside the gene matches: 8. The CDR3 spans 15 residues. CDR1 and CDR2 (germline): SGHTA, FQGNSA. As DNA, the CDR3 is TGTGCCAGCAGCCCCACTAGCGGGATGTGGAATGAGCAGTTCTTC. Its protein is CASSPTSGMWNEQFF.

This chain uses TRBV29-1 with TRBJ2-5; TRBD1 matches at 8 bases. Trimming at V came to 5 bases and at J to 5 bases, leaving 10 bases not matched to a gene. The CDR3 extends over 14 amino acids. Germline CDR1 SQVTM, CDR2 ANQGSEA. The CDR3 DNA reads as TGCAGCGTTCAGGGGGCAAGGGTCGGGGAGACCCAGTACTTC. This translates into CSVQGARVGETQYF.

The gene calls are TRBV7-2 and TRBJ2-4, with TRBD2 identical over 8 bases. The germline V gene has CDR1 SGHTA and CDR2 FQGNSA. The CDR3 loop spans 16 amino acids. With V trimmed by 5 bases and J by 1 base, 7 bases remained unmatched. CDR3 nucleotides: TGTGCCAGCAGCCCCTCGGGGGGGGTGGCCAAAAACATTCAGTACTTC. This codes for CASSPSGGVAKNIQYF.

The chain employs TRBV5-1 and TRBJ2-7, with 12 bases that match TRBD1. CDR3 length: 15 residues. The germline V gene has CDR1 SGHRS and CDR2 YFSETQ. The V segment lost 4 bases and the J segment 2 bases; nucleotides outside the gene matches: 4. The DNA of the CDR3 is TGCGCCAGCAGCCAGGGGACAGGGGGCACCTACGAGCAGTACTTC. Its protein product is CASSQGTGGTYEQYF.

In this sample, this clonotype turned up a few times. The chain combines TRBV7-2 with TRBJ2-7; D is unresolved. CDR3 length: 14 residues. Germline CDR1 SGHTA, CDR2 FQGNSA. Trimming removed 2 bases from V and 12 bases from J, with 20 bases in between. The CDR3 loop reads CASSLSGSTLKLYF. In nucleotides, the CDR3 is TGTGCCAGCAGCTTAAGTGGTTCAACACTGAAGCTGTACTTC.

This clonotype is judged medium-sized (0.01 to 0.1%). The chain is built from TRBV7-2 and TRBJ2-3; D is ambiguous. The CDR3 covers 15 residues. Trimming left V 1 base short and J 0 bases short, with 8 bases between. Germline V CDR1 and CDR2: SGHTA, FQGNSA. CDR3 nucleotide sequence: TGTGCCAGCAGCTTAGTGGTTGGGAGCACAGATACGCAGTATTTT. Translated, it gives CASSLVVGSTDTQYF.

This clonotype turned up a few times. The genes are TRBV5-1 and TRBJ2-7, with TRBD1 as a possible D gene (6 bases). The germline V and J ends were trimmed by 1 base and 4 bases, with 9 bases remaining between them. CDR1 is SGHRS, CDR2 YFSETQ, per germline. This CDR3 is 13 amino acids long. The CDR3 here is CASSLTRGYEQYF. As DNA, the CDR3 is TGCGCCAGCAGCTTGACCAGGGGTTACGAGCAGTACTTC.

This clonotype has more than one count but fewer than ten. The V gene is TRBV4-2, the J gene TRBJ1-1; possible D gene TRBD1, 5 bases. This CDR3 spans 13 amino acids. Germline CDR1 is LGHNA and CDR2 is YNFKEQ. V was cut by 0 bases and J by 5 bases, with 7 bases left in between. The CDR3 spells CASSQEWGTEAFF. The CDR3 DNA reads TGTGCCAGCAGCCAAGAATGGGGGACTGAAGCTTTCTTT.

This clonotype occurred many times. This chain links TRBV11-2 with TRBJ2-7; maybe TRBD1 (6 bases). The germline V and J ends were trimmed by 4 bases and 3 bases, with 10 bases remaining between them. Germline CDR1 reads SGHAT; CDR2 reads FQNNGV. The CDR3 loop spans 13 amino acids. The CDR3 spells CASSSRGFYEQYF. CDR3 DNA: TGTGCCAGCAGCTCCAGGGGATTCTACGAGCAGTACTTC.

CDR3 in amino acids: CASSQEGSHGTDTQYF. The CDR3 nucleotides are TGCGCCAGCAGCCAAGAAGGGAGCCATGGGACAGATACGCAGTATTTT. This chain links TRBV4-3 with TRBJ2-3, with TRBD2 as a possible D gene (5 bases). The CDR3 has 16 amino acids. V was shortened by 0 bases and J by 3 bases, with 13 bases between the two germline ends. Germline V gives CDR1 LGHNA, CDR2 YSLEER.

The CDR3 DNA sequence: TGTGCCAGCAGCCAAGATCCCCAGCGGAGTTACTACAATGAGCAGTTCTTC. Encoded protein: CASSQDPQRSYYNEQFF. The chain employs TRBV3-1 and TRBJ2-1, with D possibly being TRBD2 (5 bases). Germline V CDR1 and CDR2: LGHDT, YNNKEL (reference sequence). V shed 0 bases and J shed 3 bases, with 15 bases lying between them. This CDR3 spans 17 amino acids.

This chain uses TRBV7-3 with TRBJ2-3; D possibly corresponds to TRBD2 (6 bases). CDR3 length: 13 residues. CDR1 and CDR2 from the germline V gene are SGHTA and FQGTGA. V gave up 8 bases and J gave up 1 base, with 10 bases separating them. The CDR3 sequence: CASGRGGTDTQYF. The CDR3 region has the DNA TGTGCCAGCGGGCGGGGCGGCACAGATACGCAGTATTTT.

The rearrangement uses TRBV20-1 and TRBJ2-5, with 13 bases matching TRBD2. The CDR3 is 14 residues long. V lost 6 bases, J lost 4 bases, and 5 bases stayed unmatched. The germline gives CDR1 DFQATT, CDR2 SNEGSKA (reference sequence). Written as DNA, the CDR3 is TGCAGTGCCACCCGACTAGCGGGAGGAGAGACCCAGTACTTC. Its translation is CSATRLAGGETQYF.

This clonotype was seen a handful of times. The genes are TRBV10-3 and TRBJ2-1; no clear D. The CDR3 spans 13 residues. V was clipped by 3 bases and J by 7 bases, with 10 bases between them. CDR1 is ENHRY, CDR2 SYGVKD, per germline. The DNA for the CDR3 is TGTGCCATCAGTGATGGGGTGGGGAATGAGCAGTTCTTC. It translates to CAISDGVGNEQFF.

In this sample, this clonotype turned up a few times. The chain is built from TRBV5-1 and TRBJ1-4; 7 positions match TRBD1. The CDR3 sequence is 14 residues long. V trimming: 0 bases; J trimming: 4 bases; junction bases outside the gene matches: 0. Germline lookup yields CDR1 SGHRS and CDR2 YFSETQ. CDR3 sequence: CASSLGDSNEKLFF. As DNA, the CDR3 is TGCGCCAGCAGCTTGGGGGACAGTAATGAAAAACTGTTTTTT.

This clonotype came up many times. The chain recombines TRBV9 with TRBJ2-2; D gene uncertain. CDR3 length equals 15 residues. Germline V gives CDR1 SGDLS, CDR2 YYNGEE. With 2 bases removed from V and 0 bases from J, the gap between germline ends came to 8 bases. CDR3 sequence: CASSVGGANTGELFF. The CDR3 DNA is TGTGCCAGCAGCGTCGGCGGCGCGAACACCGGGGAGCTGTTTTTT.

The chain links TRBV5-1 to TRBJ1-1, with 7 bases lining up with TRBD1. This CDR3 comprises 15 residues. The germline CDR1 and CDR2 sequences are SGHRS and YFSETQ. The V segment lost 4 bases and the J segment 1 base; nucleotides outside the gene matches: 7. The CDR3, as DNA: TGCGCCAGCAGCATCAACAGGGGCTGGAACACTGAAGCTTTCTTT. It encodes CASSINRGWNTEAFF.

This clonotype has a handful of counts. The rearrangement joins TRBV28 to TRBJ2-7, with TRBD1 as a possible D gene (6 bases). The CDR3 runs to 12 residues. Germline V gives CDR1 MDHEN, CDR2 SYDVKM. Trimming cost V 3 bases and J 7 bases, with 10 bases left between them. In nucleotides, the CDR3 is TGTGCCAGCAGTTTGGCAGGGGAAGAGCAGTACTTC. Protein: CASSLAGEEQYF.

The sample holds many counts of this clonotype. The V gene is TRBV18, the J gene TRBJ2-3, with a possible D match to TRBD1 (5 bases). With 6 bases removed from V and 2 bases from J, the gap between germline ends came to 9 bases. The CDR3 runs 13 residues. Germline CDR1 and CDR2: KGHSH and LQKENI. The CDR3 protein is CASSDSNTDTQYF. CDR3 nucleotides: TGTGCCAGCTCCGACAGCAACACAGATACGCAGTATTTT.

The chain links TRBV4-2 to TRBJ2-5; D call uncertain. CDR3 length equals 14 residues. Germline values: CDR1 LGHNA, CDR2 YNFKEQ. The V end lost 0 bases, the J end lost 6 bases, and 11 bases lay between the germline ends. The CDR3 spells CASSQDQSGKTQYF. CDR3 DNA sequence: TGTGCCAGCAGCCAAGATCAGTCTGGCAAGACCCAGTACTTC.

In its sample, this clonotype was seen a few times. The rearrangement joins TRBV20-1 to TRBJ1-6; D perhaps matches TRBD1 (5 bases). Germline CDR1 DFQATT, CDR2 SNEGSKA (reference sequence). CDR3 length: 14 residues. The V and J ends lost 6 bases and 6 bases respectively, with 15 bases between them. CDR3 DNA: TGCAGTGCCCTCGGGCGGCAGGGTAATTCACCCCTCCACTTT. Its protein product is CSALGRQGNSPLHF.

This clonotype was counted between two and nine times. The chain recombines TRBV10-3 with TRBJ2-1; D remains ambiguous. Germline V gene lookup returns CDR1 ENHRY and CDR2 SYGVKD. The CDR3 covers 14 residues. V lost 0 bases and J 3 bases, leaving 6 bases between the germline ends. The CDR3 region is CAISESTHYNEQFF. CDR3 sequence (DNA): TGTGCCATCAGTGAGTCGACGCACTACAATGAGCAGTTCTTC.

The sample holds a few counts of this clonotype. The chain has TRBV20-1 and TRBJ2-7; 9 positions agree with TRBD1. This CDR3 comprises 13 residues. The trim removed 5 bases at V and 6 bases at J, leaving 8 bases unmatched. Germline lookup yields CDR1 DFQATT and CDR2 SNEGSKA (reference sequence). The CDR3 is CSASRQGGGEQYF. The CDR3 DNA is TGCAGTGCTTCCCGACAGGGGGGTGGCGAGCAGTACTTC.

The rearrangement links TRBV29-1 to TRBJ2-3; D gene ambiguous. The ends were cut back, 7 bases at V and 6 bases at J, with 11 bases in the middle. The CDR3 extends over 11 amino acids. The V gene's germline CDR1 is SQVTM and CDR2 ANQGSEA. The CDR3 loop reads CSAVSGDTQYF. The CDR3 region has the DNA TGCAGCGCCGTGAGTGGGGATACGCAGTATTTT.

This clonotype was recorded a few times. The chain joins TRBV5-1 to TRBJ2-7, with D hard to call. The CDR3 loop spans 11 amino acids. Trimming shortened V by 7 bases and J by 5 bases, and 10 bases separated the two germline ends. CDR1 and CDR2 from the germline V gene are SGHRS and YFSETQ. The CDR3 protein is CASGLNDEQYF. CDR3 sequence (DNA): TGCGCCAGCGGGTTAAATGACGAGCAGTACTTC. Full variable domain (remainder filled in from reference TRBV5-1 and TRBJ2-7): KAGVTQTPRYLIKTRGQQVTLSCSPISGHRSVSWYQQTPGQGLQFLFEYFSETQRNKGNFPGRFSGRQFSNSRSEMNVSTLELGDSALYLCASGLNDEQYFGPGTRLTVT.